The 24 T cell receptor beta chains below all came from one sample that was sequenced in a study of CD8+CD57+ T cells in acquired aplastic anemia (dated 2018 in TCRdb). Sequenced using an Illumina HiSeq 2000. TCR beta VDJ combination and CDR3 sequence profiling used genomic DNA as the template. The public reads were reprocessed in TCRdb via fastp at Q25 and MiXCR, keeping in-frame beta chains. Every distinct CDR3 protein forms one entry, paired with its most common genes and DNA. Counted in this sample were 400,000 to 450,000 distinct CDR3 sequences; 60% to 80% of them appeared once. In total, the top ten clones hold approximately 3.8% of the sample. Sequencing was performed on sorted CD4+, CD8+, or CD8+CD57+ T cells (not recorded which) from PBMCs. The receptors originated from a human donor in good health, serving as a control.

This chain joins TRBV7-9 and TRBJ2-7; D call uncertain. V lost 1 base, J lost 10 bases, and 23 bases lay in between. CDR3 size: 16 residues. Per the germline V gene, CDR1 is SEHNR and CDR2 is FQNEAQ (reference sequence). The CDR3 coding sequence is TGTGCCAGCAGCTTAGGGCCAGCCTCCTACGCCCAGTACCAGTACTTC. It yields the protein CASSLGPASYAQYQYF.

The chain joins TRBV9 to TRBJ1-2; D unclear. Germline V CDR1 and CDR2: SGDLS, YYNGEE. V was pared by 5 bases and J by 0 bases, with 11 bases between. This CDR3 is built from 14 residues. CDR3 residues: CASSQDGSNYGYTF. CDR3 DNA: TGTGCCAGCAGTCAGGACGGTTCTAACTATGGCTACACCTTC.

A note on this clonotype: The conserved phenylalanine or tryptophan is not found at the CDR3 terminus, so this likely reflects a read error. No DNA is shown, since the ends of the CDR3 on it are uncertain; the CDR3 is the one TCRdb lists. This chain links TRBV9 with TRBJ2-5. The CDR3 spans 13 residues, counting both ends. Germline-derived CDR1 and CDR2 are SGDLS and YYNGEE. CDR3 amino acids: CASSVTQIETPHH.

This clonotype was recorded at least ten times. This sequence joins TRBV12-3 or TRBV12-4 and TRBJ2-1, with 7 bases fitting TRBD1. V lost 5 bases and J lost 7; bases outside the gene matches: 2. CDR3 size: 12 residues. CDR3 sequence reads: CASSLRGNEQFF. In DNA, the CDR3 is TGTGCCAGCAGTCTCAGGGGGAATGAGCAGTTCTTC.

The chain has TRBV15 and TRBJ2-5; D uncertain. CDR1 LNHNV and CDR2 YYDKDF come from the germline V gene (reference sequence). The CDR3 has 16 amino acids. The V end was cut by 0 bases, the J end by 3 bases, with 14 bases between. Written as DNA, the CDR3 is TGTGCCACCAGCAGAGATTCGGGCGCGGCGGAAGAGACCCAGTACTTC. Encoded protein: CATSRDSGAAEETQYF.

V usage is TRBV5-4 and J usage is TRBJ1-6, with TRBD1 identical over 8 bases. V gave up 4 bases and J gave up 6 bases; unmatched junction bases: 9. The V gene's germline CDR1 is SGHNT and CDR2 YYREEE (reference sequence). This CDR3 is 16 amino acids long. CDR3 coding DNA: TGTGCCAGCAGCGTAAATCAGGGGGCGGTTAATTCACCCCTCCACTTT. This sequence encodes CASSVNQGAVNSPLHF.

This clonotype was seen a few times. The chain has TRBV20-1 and TRBJ2-6, with a tentative D call TRBD2 (5 bases). CDR1 is DFQATT and CDR2 is SNEGSKA in the germline V gene (reference sequence). V was clipped by 3 bases and J by 16 bases, with 22 bases between them. This CDR3 region has 14 residues. CDR3 protein: CSAREEWATVSLTF. Here the CDR3 DNA reads TGCAGTGCTAGGGAGGAGTGGGCAACAGTAAGTCTGACTTTC.

The chain joins TRBV20-1 to TRBJ2-5, with D possibly being TRBD2 (5 bases). The CDR3 is 14 amino acids. CDR1 and CDR2 (germline): DFQATT, SNEGSKA (reference sequence). Trimming left V 1 base short and J 9 bases short, with 18 bases between. The CDR3 protein is CSARVPAPPEAQYF. The CDR3, as DNA: TGCAGTGCTAGAGTCCCCGCCCCACCGGAGGCCCAGTACTTC.

With regard to this clonotype: No conserved phenylalanine or tryptophan is present at the end of the CDR3, so a read error is the likely explanation. The DNA is omitted, as the CDR3 cannot be located on it reliably, and the CDR3 follows TCRdb's listing. The chain couples TRBV14 to TRBJ1-6. Germline lookup yields CDR1 SGHDN and CDR2 FVKESK. The CDR3 has 13 residues if both end residues are counted. This CDR3 is CASSQVEGLRANV.

V usage is TRBV9 and J usage is TRBJ1-2; a weak D match, TRBD1 (6 bases). The V gene lost 4 bases and the J gene lost 0 bases, with 16 bases spanning the gap. Germline V gene lookup returns CDR1 SGDLS and CDR2 YYNGEE. CDR3 length equals 16 residues. CDR3 residues: CASSLGAEGANYGYTF. The CDR3 DNA follows: TGTGCCAGCAGCCTGGGGGCGGAGGGAGCTAACTATGGCTACACCTTC.

V gene TRBV3-1 combines with J gene TRBJ2-5; 11 bases line up with TRBD2. V shed 1 base and J 0 bases; nucleotides not matched to a gene: 4. CDR1 is LGHDT and CDR2 is YNNKEL in the germline V gene (reference sequence). The CDR3 contains 17 residues. The CDR3 DNA reads TGTGCCAGCAGCCAAGGCTGGACTAGCGGGTACCAAGAGACCCAGTACTTC. The encoded protein is CASSQGWTSGYQETQYF.

The chain carries TRBV7-9 and TRBJ2-7; perhaps TRBD1 as D (5 bases). V shed 1 base and J shed 2 bases, with 15 bases lying between them. CDR3 length equals 16 residues. Germline values: CDR1 SEHNR, CDR2 FQNEAQ (reference sequence). CDR3 DNA: TGTGCCAGCAGCTTAGGAGGTGACAGTCACCCCTACGAGCAGTACTTC. The encoded protein is CASSLGGDSHPYEQYF.

The chain uses TRBV12-3 or TRBV12-4 and TRBJ1-5; no definite D call. The CDR3 loop spans 13 amino acids. V dropped 4 bases and J dropped 4 bases, with 8 bases sitting between them. This CDR3 is CASSYGPNQPQHF. The CDR3 nucleotides are TGTGCCAGCAGTTATGGACCGAATCAGCCCCAGCATTTT.

As concerns this clonotype: The junction departs from the called germline gene at one end, perhaps through a read error. This chain links TRBV7-9 with TRBJ2-5; 8 bases are shared with TRBD1. The germline CDR1 and CDR2 sequences are SEHNR and FQNEAQ (reference sequence). The CDR3 extends over 11 amino acids. CDR3 amino acids: CASTGRTGRLF. CDR3 DNA sequence: TGTGCCAGCACCGGAAGGACAGGGAGACTCTTC.

This clonotype has just one count. J is TRBJ2-7 and V is TRBV29-1; maybe TRBD2 (7 bases). Judging by the DNA end, TRBJ2-1 fits better; the J call may be wrong. Germline CDR1 SQVTM, CDR2 ANQGSEA. This CDR3 has 12 amino acids. CDR3 sequence reads: CSVRGGANEQFF. The CDR3, as DNA: TGCAGCGTTCGAGGGGGGGCGAACGAGCAGTTCTTC.

The chain links TRBV7-9 to TRBJ2-1; D is unresolved. The germline gives CDR1 SEHNR, CDR2 FQNEAQ (reference sequence). V lost 1 base and J 7 bases, leaving 5 bases between the germline ends. This CDR3 is built from 12 residues. DNA of the CDR3: TGTGCCAGCAGCTTAGAGAATAATGAGCAGTTCTTC. Amino acid sequence: CASSLENNEQFF.

The V gene is TRBV5-1, the J gene TRBJ1-6; the D gene is possibly TRBD1 (5 bases). From germline, CDR1 is SGHRS and CDR2 YFSETQ. Trimming took 2 bases from V and 7 from J, leaving 13 bases between them. This CDR3 region has 15 residues. For the CDR3, the DNA is TGCGCCAGCAGCTTAGGTAGCAGGGCAAATTCACCCCTCCACTTT. Its translation: CASSLGSRANSPLHF.

The chain employs TRBV20-1 and TRBJ1-2, with D tentatively TRBD1 (5 bases). V was clipped by 2 bases and J by 9 bases, with 16 bases between them. The CDR3 loop spans 13 amino acids. The germline CDR1 and CDR2 sequences are DFQATT and SNEGSKA (reference sequence). CDR3 protein: CSARSVGEACYTF. The CDR3 DNA follows: TGCAGTGCTAGAAGCGTAGGGGAAGCTTGCTACACCTTC.

This clonotype was detected ten times or more. The chain recombines TRBV27 with TRBJ2-7, with D possibly matching TRBD2 (6 bases). The germline gives CDR1 MNHEY, CDR2 SMNVEV (reference sequence). Trimming took off 8 bases at V and 3 bases at J, with 14 bases between the two ends. The CDR3 extends over 13 amino acids. The DNA for the CDR3 is TGTGCCAGCGGCTTGGGGGGAAACTACGAGCAGTACTTC. Protein sequence: CASGLGGNYEQYF.

This clonotype was detected many times. The CDR3 spells CASSQERWLTHDRETQYF. For the CDR3, the DNA is TGTGCCAGCAGCCAAGAGCGTTGGCTGACGCATGACCGAGAGACCCAGTACTTC. The rearrangement uses TRBV3-1 and TRBJ2-5; D unclear. CDR3 length: 18 residues. Germline loops: CDR1 LGHDT, CDR2 YNNKEL (reference sequence). V was cut by 0 bases and J by 4 bases, with 21 bases left in between.

Regarding this clonotype: At one end, the junction sequence differs from germline, possibly due to a read error. This sequence joins TRBV5-4 and TRBJ2-5; D uncertain. Matching the DNA end better, TRBJ2-7 makes the J call doubtful. The germline V gene encodes CDR1 SGHNT and CDR2 YYREEE (reference sequence). CDR3 size: 14 residues. CDR3: CASSLIRGSSEQYF. The CDR3 DNA sequence: TGTGCCAGCAGCTTAATACGAGGATCCTCCGAGCAGTACTTC.

This clonotype was recorded many times. The gene calls are TRBV20-1 and TRBJ1-1; D ambiguous. The ends were cut back, 8 bases at V and 2 bases at J, with 12 bases in the middle. This CDR3 has 12 amino acids. CDR1 DFQATT and CDR2 SNEGSKA come from the germline V gene (reference sequence). Written as DNA, the CDR3 is TGCAGTTCCTTGGGCACCAACACTGAAGCTTTCTTT. It specifies CSSLGTNTEAFF.

V is TRBV2 and J is TRBJ1-1; 8 bases match TRBD1. The CDR3 extends over 14 amino acids. After removal of 7 bases from V and 1 base from J, the junction contained 5 bases not matched to a gene. Germline CDR1 and CDR2: SNHLY and FYNNEI. This chain's CDR3 is CASKETGENTEAFF. The CDR3, as DNA: TGTGCCAGCAAAGAGACAGGGGAGAACACTGAAGCTTTCTTT.

With respect to this clonotype: The junction departs from germline at one end; a sequencing error may be responsible. The chain couples TRBV9 to TRBJ2-3; D is unresolved. The CDR3 totals 13 residues. Germline lookup yields CDR1 SGDLS and CDR2 YYNGEE. CDR3 sequence (DNA): TGTGCCAGCAGCCTCGGACCCCTTAATGAACCGTACTTT. Translated: CASSLGPLNEPYF.